The rows below give T cell receptor beta chains drawn from one sample of a study of cytomegalovirus exposure and HLA in healthy donors. Assay used: immunoSEQ multiplex PCR; TCRdb lists only in-frame clones, some missing. Seen here are 60,000 to 80,000 clones, 60% to 80% observed once, and the top ten hold approximately 3%. The specimen sequenced was PBMCs. These receptors were collected from a young man in good health and CMV-seronegative. CDR3s include the opening cysteine and the closing phenylalanine or tryptophan. The D gene is left open where the match is weak. Not all rows give a size; the values are once, few, many and, for expanded clones, a class.

TRBD1 NA TRBJ1-2 TRBV9 TGTGCCAGCAGCGGGGACAGGGTATTAAGTGGCTACACCTTC CASSGDRVLSGYTF
TRBD2 NA TRBJ2-7 TRBV5-6 TGTGCCAGCAGCTTAAGTGGGAGACTAGCGCCACCTCAGTACTTC CASSLSGRLAPPQYF
NA NA TRBJ2-1 TRBV25-1 TGTGCCAGCAAACGTGCCGGGTTCAACAATGAGCAGTTCTTC CASKRAGFNNEQFF
TRBD1 NA TRBJ2-1 TRBV5-1 TGCGCCAGCAGCACCTACAGGGGGAATGAGCAGTTCTTC CASSTYRGNEQFF
NA NA TRBJ2-1 TRBV19 TGTGCCAGTAGTACGGGGGGCCATGAGCAGTTCTTC CASSTGGHEQFF
NA NA TRBJ1-1 TRBV2 TGTGCCAGCATTCAGGGGAGCACTGAAGCTTTCTTT CASIQGSTEAFF
TRBD2 medium-sized TRBJ2-3 TRBV6-4 TGTGCCAGCAGTGACTCTAGCGGGGTCACAGATACGCAGTATTTT CASSDSSGVTDTQYF
TRBD2 few TRBJ2-3 TRBV28 TGTGCCAGCAGTTTATGGGGGGCTAGCGGGGGGACAGATACGCAGTATTTT CASSLWGASGGTDTQYF
TRBD1 NA TRBJ1-2 TRBV29-1 TGCAGCGCCCGGAGTGACAGGGATATTAATGGCTACACCTTC CSARSDRDINGYTF
NA NA TRBJ2-5 TRBV6-5 TGTGCCAGCAGTTACTCGGTGGTAGCGGAGACCCAGTACTTC CASSYSVVAETQYF
NA NA TRBJ1-4 TRBV6-5 TGTGCCAGCAGTCACGCAGGGGCGACTAATGAAAAACTGTTTTTT CASSHAGATNEKLFF
TRBD1 NA TRBJ2-1 TRBV30 TGTGCCTGGAGTGTTACCGGGACAGGGGATTACAATGAGCAGTTCTTC CAWSVTGTGDYNEQFF
TRBD1 NA TRBJ2-4 TRBV5-1 TGCGCCAGCAGCCTAGGCGGGACAGGGTTAAACATTCAGTACTTC CASSLGGTGLNIQYF
NA NA TRBJ2-7 TRBV27 TGTGCCAGCTCGGCAGGGCAGAGCTACGAGCAGTACTTC CASSAGQSYEQYF
TRBD2 NA TRBJ2-5 TRBV7-2 TGTGCCAGCAGCTTAATTGGACTAGCGGGGGGGGCCCAGTACTTC CASSLIGLAGGAQYF
NA few TRBJ2-2 TRBV11-2 TGTGCCAGCAGCTTAATAAACACCGGGGAGCTGTTTTTT CASSLINTGELFF
TRBD1 few TRBJ2-2 TRBV6-4 TGTGCCAGCAGTGACGCACAGGGGGCGACTACCGGGGAGCTGTTTTTT CASSDAQGATTGELFF
NA NA TRBJ2-4 TRBV5-1 TGCGCCAGCAGCTTCAGCCCGGGAGAGAGAGCCAAAAACATTCAGTACTTC CASSFSPGERAKNIQYF
TRBD2 NA TRBJ2-7 TRBV2 TGTGCCAGCAGAGAGGGACTAGCGGGGCCCTACGAGCAGTACTTC CASREGLAGPYEQYF
NA NA TRBJ2-5 TRBV16 TGTGCCAGCAGCCCGCGTCAAGAGACCCAGTACTTC CASSPRQETQYF
NA NA TRBJ2-3 TRBV29-1 TGCAGCGTTGAGGGGGCGGCGGAAACTAGCACAGATACGCAGTATTTT CSVEGAAETSTDTQYF
TRBD2 few TRBJ2-5 TRBV30 TGTGCCTGGAGTGTGGGGGGGCAAGAGACCCAGTACTTC CAWSVGGQETQYF
TRBD2 NA TRBJ2-1 TRBV6-5 TGTGCCAGCAGTTACCCACGGGGGGGCTCCTACAATGAGCAGTTCTTC CASSYPRGGSYNEQFF
NA few TRBJ2-5 TRBV5-1 TGCGCCAGCAGCTTGGGGACAGTGGGAGAGACCCAGTACTTC CASSLGTVGETQYF
TRBD1 NA TRBJ1-5 TRBV4-1 TGCGCCAGCAGCGAACGGACAGGGGGCAATCAGCCCCAGCATTTT CASSERTGGNQPQHF
NA few TRBJ1-5 TRBV6-1 TGTGCCAGCAGGGCAGGCCTAAATCAGCCCCAGCATTTT CASRAGLNQPQHF
NA few TRBJ1-5 TRBV15 TGTGCCACCAGCACGGGGTCCAATAGCAATCAGCCCCAGCATTTT CATSTGSNSNQPQHF
NA NA TRBJ2-1 TRBV5-1 TGCGCCAGCAGCTTAGGGGGGGGAGGGTACAATGAGCAGTTCTTC CASSLGGGGYNEQFF
TRBD1 few TRBJ1-1 TRBV14 TGTGCCAGCAGCCAATCCGGGACAGGGGTGGGAGCTTTCTTT CASSQSGTGVGAFF
NA NA TRBJ2-7 TRBV4-1 TGCGCCAGCAGCCAAGTGGACAGCTCCTACGAGCAGTACTTC CASSQVDSSYEQYF
NA few TRBJ2-2 TRBV4-1 TGCGCCAGCAGCCAGCTTCACACAGGGGCAGGGGGGACCGGGGAGCTGTTTTTT CASSQLHTGAGGTGELFF
NA NA TRBJ1-6 TRBV30 TGTGCCTGGAATACAGATAATTCACCCCTCCACTTT CAWNTDNSPLHF
NA NA TRBJ2-1 TRBV6-5 TGTGCCAGCAGTTCCCGGTATGAGCAGTTCTTC CASSSRYEQFF
TRBD2 NA TRBJ2-1 TRBV5-1 TGCGCCAGCAGCTTGCCGAGCCTAGCGGGAGCCAATGAGCAGTTCTTC CASSLPSLAGANEQFF
NA NA TRBJ2-1 TRBV13 TGTGCCAGCAGCTTAGCACTAGCGACAGGGGATGAGCAGTTCTTC CASSLALATGDEQFF
TRBD2 NA TRBJ2-7 TRBV5-1 TGCGCCAGCAGCATAGGACTAGCGGGGAGCTCCTACGAGCAGTACTTC CASSIGLAGSSYEQYF
TRBD1 NA TRBJ1-2 TRBV6-4 TGTGCCAGCAGTGAACTGGGACAGGGGAAAGGGGGCTACACCTTC CASSELGQGKGGYTF
TRBD1 few TRBJ1-4 TRBV7-2 TGTGCCAGCAGCCAGGGACAGGGGAATGAAAAACTGTTTTTT CASSQGQGNEKLFF
NA NA TRBJ1-2 TRBV9 TGTGCCAGCAGCGTAGCTATGCAGGGGCGGCCCGAACAAATCTATGGCTACACCTTC CASSVAMQGRPEQIYGYTF
NA NA TRBJ2-5 TRBV5-1 TGCGCCAGCAGCCCTGGACAGCAAGAGACCCAGTACTTC CASSPGQQETQYF
TRBD1 once TRBJ1-5 TRBV5-8 TGTGCCAGCAGTTTGGGACAGACTCAAAATCAGCCCCAGCATTTT CASSLGQTQNQPQHF
TRBD1 NA TRBJ1-4 TRBV18 TGTGCCAGCTCATCCTCGGGGACAGGAGAAAAACTGTTTTTT CASSSSGTGEKLFF